The rows below give T cell receptor beta chains drawn from one sample of a study of blood T cell repertoires in COVID-19. The repertoire was sequenced with immunoSEQ multiplex PCR; TCRdb's copy has only in-frame clones and lacks some. The table shows fewer than 250,000 clones, with about 82% occurring only once. Sequenced: peripheral blood. Receptors were obtained from a woman over 75 with acute or convalescent COVID-19. Both conserved end residues are part of each CDR3. Fields, in order: V gene, D gene, J gene, clone size, CDR3 DNA, CDR3 protein. A D gene is named only where the DNA matches it firmly. Clone size, where shown, is once, few, many, or a class for clones that have expanded.

v_gene: TRBV19
d_gene: TRBD1
j_gene: TRBJ1-4
abundance: NA
CDR3nt: TGTGCCAGTGCAATATGGCAACCGGGACAGGGGGGGGAAAAACTGTTTTTT
CDR3aa: CASAIWQPGQGGEKLFF

v_gene: TRBV5-4
d_gene: NA
j_gene: TRBJ1-1
abundance: few
CDR3nt: TGTGCCAGCAACCCAACCGCCGGCAGGGTTAGTGCTGAAGCTTTCTTT
CDR3aa: CASNPTAGRVSAEAFF

v_gene: TRBV6-4
d_gene: NA
j_gene: TRBJ1-1
abundance: NA
CDR3nt: TGTGCCAGCAGATCCAACAGGGAGGGGACTGAAGCTTTCTTT
CDR3aa: CASRSNREGTEAFF

v_gene: TRBV4-2
d_gene: TRBD2
j_gene: TRBJ2-7
abundance: NA
CDR3nt: TGTGCCAGCAGCTCCGGGACTAGCGGGAGCTACGAGCAGTACTTC
CDR3aa: CASSSGTSGSYEQYF

v_gene: TRBV4-3
d_gene: TRBD2
j_gene: TRBJ2-3
abundance: NA
CDR3nt: TGCGCCAGCAGCCAAGAGGTTCAACTTTACAGCGGGGGGGCCCCAGATACGCAGTATTTT
CDR3aa: CASSQEVQLYSGGAPDTQYF

v_gene: TRBV3-1/TRBV3-2
d_gene: NA
j_gene: TRBJ1-2
abundance: few
CDR3nt: TGTGCCAGCAGCCAAGGACAACGAAACTATGGCTACACCTTC
CDR3aa: CASSQGQRNYGYTF

v_gene: TRBV19
d_gene: TRBD2
j_gene: TRBJ2-1
abundance: NA
CDR3nt: TGTGCCAGTAGTCCCCGGACTAGCGGGTTCTACAATGAGCAGTTCTTC
CDR3aa: CASSPRTSGFYNEQFF

v_gene: TRBV7-3
d_gene: TRBD2
j_gene: TRBJ2-2
abundance: NA
CDR3nt: TGTGCCAGCAGCTCAGGACTAGCGGGAGTACGAACGGGTACCGGGGAGCTGTTTTTT
CDR3aa: CASSSGLAGVRTGTGELFF

v_gene: TRBV6-2/TRBV6-3
d_gene: TRBD2
j_gene: TRBJ2-5
abundance: NA
CDR3nt: TGTGCCAGCAGTACAGCGGGGGCGCAAGAGACCCAGTACTTC
CDR3aa: CASSTAGAQETQYF

v_gene: TRBV16
d_gene: TRBD1
j_gene: TRBJ1-1
abundance: NA
CDR3nt: TGTGCCAGCAGCACGCACAGGGGGACTGAAGCTTTCTTT
CDR3aa: CASSTHRGTEAFF

v_gene: TRBV19
d_gene: NA
j_gene: TRBJ1-2
abundance: NA
CDR3nt: TGTGCCAGTGGGACACCAGCTAACTATGGCTACACCTTC
CDR3aa: CASGTPANYGYTF

v_gene: TRBV28
d_gene: NA
j_gene: TRBJ1-5
abundance: NA
CDR3nt: TGTGCCAGCAGTTTCCGGGGGGGTTTCGGGCCCCAGCATTTT
CDR3aa: CASSFRGGFGPQHF

v_gene: TRBV19
d_gene: TRBD1
j_gene: TRBJ1-1
abundance: NA
CDR3nt: TGTGCCAGTAGTCCACTCGACAGGGGGGGCTTGAACACTGAAGCTTTCTTT
CDR3aa: CASSPLDRGGLNTEAFF

v_gene: TRBV4-1
d_gene: TRBD2
j_gene: TRBJ2-5
abundance: NA
CDR3nt: TGCGCCAGCAGCCAAGTCGAACTAGCGGGGGCTAAGACCCAGTACTTC
CDR3aa: CASSQVELAGAKTQYF

v_gene: TRBV6-1
d_gene: TRBD2
j_gene: TRBJ2-1
abundance: NA
CDR3nt: TGTGCCAGCAGTGGAGAGACTAGCGGAAACTACAATGAGCAGTTCTTC
CDR3aa: CASSGETSGNYNEQFF

v_gene: TRBV6-5
d_gene: TRBD1
j_gene: TRBJ1-2
abundance: once
CDR3nt: TGTGCCAGCAGGGCGACAGGGGTCTATGGCTACACCTTC
CDR3aa: CASRATGVYGYTF

v_gene: TRBV28
d_gene: TRBD2
j_gene: TRBJ2-5
abundance: NA
CDR3nt: TGTGCCAGCAGGTTAGCGGGAGTCGAGACCCAGTACTTC
CDR3aa: CASRLAGVETQYF

v_gene: TRBV15
d_gene: TRBD1
j_gene: TRBJ1-5
abundance: NA
CDR3nt: TGTGCCACCAGACGGACAGGGGGGCTCAATCAGCCCCAGCATTTT
CDR3aa: CATRRTGGLNQPQHF

v_gene: TRBV2
d_gene: NA
j_gene: TRBJ2-7
abundance: NA
CDR3nt: TGTGCCAGAGGAGTGGGACAAGGCTACGAGCAGTACTTC
CDR3aa: CARGVGQGYEQYF

v_gene: TRBV7-3
d_gene: TRBD1
j_gene: TRBJ2-7
abundance: NA
CDR3nt: TGTGCCAGCAGCTGGGGACAGGGACTCGAGCAGTACTTC
CDR3aa: CASSWGQGLEQYF

v_gene: TRBV11-2
d_gene: TRBD2
j_gene: TRBJ2-2
abundance: once
CDR3nt: TGTGCCAGCAGCAAGCGGGGAAACACCGGGGAGCTGTTTTTT
CDR3aa: CASSKRGNTGELFF

v_gene: TRBV5-1
d_gene: NA
j_gene: TRBJ1-2
abundance: few
CDR3nt: TGCGCCAGCAGCTTGACCAGGGATACGGGCTACACCTTC
CDR3aa: CASSLTRDTGYTF

v_gene: TRBV20-1
d_gene: TRBD1
j_gene: TRBJ1-2
abundance: NA
CDR3nt: TGCAGTGCTACTGACCGGGACAGGAGCCCTAACTATGGCTACACCTTC
CDR3aa: CSATDRDRSPNYGYTF

v_gene: TRBV12-3/TRBV12-4
d_gene: NA
j_gene: TRBJ1-1
abundance: once
CDR3nt: TGTGCCAGCAGTTTCAGGGCTGAAGCTTTCTTT
CDR3aa: CASSFRAEAFF

v_gene: TRBV7-2
d_gene: NA
j_gene: TRBJ2-7
abundance: NA
CDR3nt: TGTGCCAGCAGTACAACATTCGAGGCCGGTGAGCAGTACTTC
CDR3aa: CASSTTFEAGEQYF

v_gene: TRBV5-4
d_gene: NA
j_gene: TRBJ1-2
abundance: NA
CDR3nt: TGTGCCAGCAGCTTGCCAGGGGAGTACTATGGCTACACCTTC
CDR3aa: CASSLPGEYYGYTF

v_gene: TRBV30
d_gene: NA
j_gene: TRBJ1-5
abundance: NA
CDR3nt: TGTGCCTGGAGTGTGGTGGGGGCTGGCAATCAGCCCCAGCATTTT
CDR3aa: CAWSVVGAGNQPQHF

v_gene: TRBV7-2
d_gene: TRBD2
j_gene: TRBJ2-1
abundance: NA
CDR3nt: TGTGCCAGCAGGGACCGTCTGAGCGGGGGGAACAATGAGCAGTTCTTC
CDR3aa: CASRDRLSGGNNEQFF

v_gene: TRBV7-2
d_gene: NA
j_gene: TRBJ2-7
abundance: NA
CDR3nt: TGTGCCAGCAGCTTCCGCGGCTACGAGCAGTACTTC
CDR3aa: CASSFRGYEQYF

v_gene: TRBV5-1
d_gene: TRBD1
j_gene: TRBJ1-1
abundance: NA
CDR3nt: TGCGCCAGCAGCTTGGTGCCGGGACAGGCGAACACTGAAGCTTTCTTT
CDR3aa: CASSLVPGQANTEAFF

v_gene: TRBV5-8
d_gene: NA
j_gene: TRBJ2-1
abundance: once
CDR3nt: TGTGCCAGCAGCCCCCGACAGGTTCCGATCTTC
CDR3aa: CASSPRQVPIF

v_gene: TRBV3-1/TRBV3-2
d_gene: TRBD1
j_gene: TRBJ2-7
abundance: NA
CDR3nt: TGTGCCAGCAGCTCACCGGGACAGGGGGTTGACGAGCAGTACTTC
CDR3aa: CASSSPGQGVDEQYF

v_gene: TRBV5-1
d_gene: TRBD2
j_gene: TRBJ2-5
abundance: NA
CDR3nt: TGCGCCAGCAGCTTAACCGGATTAGCGGGAGGGTCGGAGACCCAGTACTTC
CDR3aa: CASSLTGLAGGSETQYF

v_gene: TRBV7-8
d_gene: NA
j_gene: TRBJ1-5
abundance: once
CDR3nt: TGTGCCAGCAGCGAGAGGGCTGGGAGCAATCAGCCCCAGCATTTT
CDR3aa: CASSERAGSNQPQHF

v_gene: TRBV19
d_gene: TRBD1
j_gene: TRBJ1-4
abundance: few
CDR3nt: TGTGCCAGCGAGGGACAGGGAGGCGAAAAACTGTTTTTT
CDR3aa: CASEGQGGEKLFF

v_gene: TRBV7-2
d_gene: TRBD2
j_gene: TRBJ2-4
abundance: few
CDR3nt: TGTGCCAGCAGCTTTCAGCGGGGGGGAGGCAAAAACATTCAGTACTTC
CDR3aa: CASSFQRGGGKNIQYF